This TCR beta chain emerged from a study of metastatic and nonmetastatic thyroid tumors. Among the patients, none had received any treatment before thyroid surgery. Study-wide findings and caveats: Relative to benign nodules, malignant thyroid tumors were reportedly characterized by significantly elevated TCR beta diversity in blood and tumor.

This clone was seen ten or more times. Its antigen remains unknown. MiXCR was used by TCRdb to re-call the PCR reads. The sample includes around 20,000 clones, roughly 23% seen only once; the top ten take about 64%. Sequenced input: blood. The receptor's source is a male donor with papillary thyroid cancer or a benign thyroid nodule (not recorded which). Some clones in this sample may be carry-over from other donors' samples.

CDR3 nucleotide sequence: TGTGCCAGCAAAACCCAAACAGGGACCACCAACACCGGGGAGCTGTTTTTT. Translation: CASKTQTGTTNTGELFF. The rearrangement uses TRBV2 and TRBJ2-2, with TRBD1 as a possible D gene (6 bases). The length of the CDR3 is 17 residues. In germline, CDR1 is SNHLY, CDR2 FYNNEI. Trimming left V 7 bases short and J 2 bases short, with 20 bases between. The full variable domain, its missing parts supplied by reference TRBV2 and TRBJ2-2, is EPEVTQTPSHQVTQMGQEVILRCVPISNHLYFYWYRQILGQKVEFLVSFYNNEISEKSEIFDDQFSVERPDGSNFTLKIRSTKLEDSAMYFCASKTQTGTTNTGELFFGEGSRLTVL.